Presented here are 26 T cell receptor beta chains from one specimen sequenced in a study of shared clonotypes between healthy human individuals (dated by TCRdb to 2018 to 2021). Receptor amplification or capture employed the immunoSEQ multiplex PCR assay. TCRdb took this table from immuneACCESS and kept in-frame rearrangements with V and J called. Such tables lack part of the clones; where checked against another copy, unresolved V genes explain under half of the gap, and the rest is unexplained. The sample table records over a million clones; about 77% of these occur just once. Of the sample, over 1.3% is held by the ten largest clones. The specimen was memory CD4+ T cells sorted from blood. This specimen's cell subset or site label, interpreted: CD45RA-negative fraction. The origin of the receptors is a man between 18 and 35 years old in good health.

The V gene is TRBV19, the J gene TRBJ1-5; 7 positions agree with TRBD1. Germline assignment: CDR1 LNHDA and CDR2 SQIVND (reference sequence). The CDR3 spans 15 residues. Germline trimming cut 3 bases from V and 3 bases from J; bases unmatched to any gene: 5. The DNA of the CDR3 is TGTGCCAGTAGTATTCCGGGACAGACCAATCAGCCCCAGCATTTT. As protein: CASSIPGQTNQPQHF.

The V gene is TRBV6-5, the J gene TRBJ1-5; D might be TRBD1 (6 bases). This CDR3 has 12 amino acids. The V gene's germline CDR1 is MNHEY and CDR2 SVGAGI. CDR3 DNA sequence: TGTGACCACAGGGTCGGCAATCAGCCCCAGCATTTT. Encoded protein: CDHRVGNQPQHF.

The chain joins TRBV5-1 to TRBJ2-1, with 11 bases identical to TRBD2. The germline V gene has CDR1 SGHRS and CDR2 YFSETQ. This CDR3 spans 16 amino acids. Trimming at V came to 0 bases and at J to 5 bases, leaving 4 bases not matched to a gene. CDR3 DNA sequence: TGCGCCAGCAGCTTGGATCCTAGCGGGGGGAACAATGAGCAGTTCTTC. Residues: CASSLDPSGGNNEQFF. Based on the CDR3 plus reference TRBV5-1 and TRBJ2-1, the full variable domain is KAGVTQTPRYLIKTRGQQVTLSCSPISGHRSVSWYQQTPGQGLQFLFEYFSETQRNKGNFPGRFSGRQFSNSRSEMNVSTLELGDSALYLCASSLDPSGGNNEQFFGPGTRLTVL.

The V gene is TRBV29-1, the J gene TRBJ2-3; TRBD1 or TRBD2 may be the D gene (5 bases each). The germline V gene encodes CDR1 SQVTM and CDR2 ANQGSEA. The ends were cut back, 4 bases at V and 1 base at J, with 12 bases in the middle. The CDR3 totals 14 residues. CDR3 bases: TGCAGCGTTGGTGGGACCGAGCGCACAGATACGCAGTATTTT. Translation: CSVGGTERTDTQYF.

A note on this clone: This sample includes further DNA sequences coding for the same CDR3. The chain employs TRBV9 and TRBJ2-5; D is perhaps TRBD1 or TRBD2 (5 bases each). The CDR3 is made up of 14 amino acids. The germline gives CDR1 SGDLS, CDR2 YYNGEE. Between the trimmed V and J ends, which lost 0 bases and 5 bases, there was a span of 11 bases. Here the CDR3 reads CASSVGDGKETQYF. As DNA, the CDR3 is TGTGCCAGCAGCGTAGGGGACGGGAAGGAGACCCAGTACTTC. Full variable domain (rest looked up from reference TRBV9 and TRBJ2-5): DSGVTQTPKHLITATGQRVTLRCSPRSGDLSVYWYQQSLDQGLQFLIQYYNGEERAKGNILERFSAQQFPDLHSELNLSSLELGDSALYFCASSVGDGKETQYFGPGTRLLVL.

A remark on this clone: The identical CDR3 is also encoded by other nucleotide sequences in the sample. The chain employs TRBV5-1 and TRBJ2-1; D is ambiguous. The ends were cut back, 0 bases at V and 5 bases at J, with 0 bases in the middle. This CDR3 has 11 residues. The germline gives CDR1 SGHRS, CDR2 YFSETQ. CDR3 in amino acids: CASSLDNEQFF. CDR3 DNA sequence: TGCGCCAGCAGCTTGGACAATGAGCAGTTCTTC.

The chain recombines TRBV5-4 with TRBJ2-3; D perhaps matches TRBD1 (5 bases). This CDR3 is built from 14 residues. Germline V lookup: CDR1 SGHNT, CDR2 YYREEE (reference sequence). Trimming took 4 bases from V and 2 from J, leaving 11 bases between them. The CDR3 loop is CASSLVQATDTQYF. Written as DNA, the CDR3 is TGTGCCAGCAGCCTGGTACAGGCCACAGATACGCAGTATTTT.

This clone was counted once. The genes are TRBV7-6 and TRBJ2-2; D assignment may be TRBD1 or TRBD2 (7 bases each). Trimming took 5 bases from V and 6 from J, leaving 13 bases between them. Germline assignment: CDR1 SGHVS and CDR2 FNYEAQ. The CDR3 sequence is 14 residues long. The CDR3 loop reads CASSLRGGAGELFF. CDR3 DNA: TGTGCCAGCAGCCTCAGGGGGGGAGCCGGGGAGCTGTTTTTT.

V is TRBV10-1 and J is TRBJ2-1; 8 nucleotides match TRBD1. From germline, CDR1 is WNHNN and CDR2 SYGVQD (reference sequence). The CDR3 contains 13 residues. V shed 6 bases and J 6 bases; nucleotides not matched to a gene: 4. The CDR3 DNA reads TGCGCCAGCAGCGATGGACAGGGCAATGAGCAGTTCTTC. Its protein product is CASSDGQGNEQFF.

V and J are TRBV6-1 and TRBJ1-6; D is ambiguous. The V gene's germline CDR1 is MNHNS and CDR2 SASEGT. Trimming shortened V by 2 bases and J by 1 base, and 12 bases separated the two germline ends. The CDR3 is 17 amino acids. CDR3 region: CASSEIPPGSYNSPLHF. As DNA, the CDR3 is TGTGCCAGCAGTGAAATACCCCCGGGTTCCTATAATTCACCCCTCCACTTT.

The rearrangement joins TRBV30 to TRBJ1-5; D call uncertain. Germline V gene lookup returns CDR1 GTSNPN and CDR2 SVGIG (reference sequence). Trimming cost V 4 bases and J 0 bases, with 16 bases left between them. The CDR3 has 16 amino acids. As DNA, the CDR3 is TGTGCCTGGACCGCAGGCGGGTCCTCTAGCAATCAGCCCCAGCATTTT. It specifies CAWTAGGSSSNQPQHF.

This chain links TRBV6-6 with TRBJ2-5; maybe TRBD2 (6 bases). V lost 0 bases and J lost 4, with 9 bases in between. The CDR3 length is 14 residues. Germline assignment: CDR1 MNHNY and CDR2 SVGAGI (reference sequence). Here the CDR3 reads CASSYSTGGETQYF. The CDR3 nucleotides are TGTGCCAGCAGTTACTCGACCGGGGGAGAGACCCAGTACTTC.

The genes are TRBV11-2 and TRBJ2-1; D gene unclear. The CDR3 is 15 residues long. CDR1 is SGHAT, CDR2 FQNNGV, per germline. The V end lost 0 bases, the J end lost 4 bases, and 10 bases lay between the germline ends. The CDR3 spells CASSLERFLYNEQFF. CDR3 bases: TGTGCCAGCAGCTTAGAGCGGTTCCTTTACAATGAGCAGTTCTTC.

The J gene is TRBJ2-2, the V gene TRBV9; 8 positions match TRBD2. CDR3 length equals 13 residues. Germline CDR1 is SGDLS and CDR2 is YYNGEE. The J segment lost 7 bases and the V segment lost 4 bases, leaving 3 bases of the junction unmatched. CDR3 DNA sequence: TGTGCCAGCAGCCCAGCGGGAGTCGGGGAGCTGTTTTTT. It yields the protein CASSPAGVGELFF.

This chain connects TRBV30 to TRBJ1-2; no definite D call. This CDR3 is built from 13 residues. Trimming cost V 5 bases and J 5 bases, with 15 bases left between them. CDR1 and CDR2 (germline): GTSNPN, SVGIG (reference sequence). CDR3 sequence: CAWSGTRVYGYTF. The CDR3, as DNA: TGTGCCTGGTCCGGAACCCGGGTGTATGGCTACACCTTC. The whole variable domain, filled in from reference TRBV30 and TRBJ1-2, reads SQTIHQWPATLVQPVGSPLSLECTVEGTSNPNLYWYRQAAGRGLQLLFYSVGIGQISSEVPQNLSASRPQDRQFILSSKKLLLSDSGFYLCAWSGTRVYGYTFGSGTRLTVV.

The V and J genes are TRBV7-9 and TRBJ1-2; a possible D gene is TRBD1 (5 bases). This CDR3 is built from 15 residues. Trimming pared 1 base from V and 2 bases from J, leaving 11 bases between. Germline CDR1 and CDR2: SEHNR and FQNEAQ (reference sequence). CDR3 bases: TGTGCCAGCAGCTTAGTGGGACGGTCCAACTATGGCTACACCTTC. It is translated as CASSLVGRSNYGYTF.

V is TRBV6-5 and J is TRBJ2-4; 12 bases are a match to TRBD2. Looked up from germline, CDR1 is MNHEY and CDR2 is SVGAGI. The CDR3 totals 14 residues. Unmatched junction bases numbered 4, after V lost 5 bases and J lost 8 bases. Here the CDR3 DNA reads TGTGCCAGCAGTCCTAGCGGGGGGGCAGACATTCAGTACTTC. This translates into CASSPSGGADIQYF.

V and J are TRBV12-5 and TRBJ2-5, with D perhaps TRBD2 (6 bases). Germline values: CDR1 LGHNT, CDR2 FRNRAP. Trimming removed 6 bases at V and 5 bases at J, with 16 bases between. The CDR3 contains 14 residues. The CDR3 nucleotides are TGTGCTAGTGGCCAAGGACTACCCTACGAGACCCAGTACTTC. Amino acids: CASGQGLPYETQYF.

The chain employs TRBV2 and TRBJ2-7; TRBD2 aligns across 10 bases. The CDR3 is 15 amino acids. Germline CDR1 reads SNHLY; CDR2 reads FYNNEI. V shed 4 bases and J 3 bases; nucleotides not matched to a gene: 6. CDR3 nucleotide sequence: TGTGCCAGCAGTGGGCAGGGACTAGCGTTCTACGAGCAGTACTTC. This translates into CASSGQGLAFYEQYF.

The chain recombines TRBV27 with TRBJ1-1; D is unresolved. Germline assignment: CDR1 MNHEY and CDR2 SMNVEV (reference sequence). This CDR3 comprises 15 residues. Trimming stripped 2 bases from V and 0 bases from J, with 10 bases between. The CDR3 region has the DNA TGTGCCAGCAGTTTAAGCAGGTTTATGAACACTGAAGCTTTCTTT. Residues: CASSLSRFMNTEAFF.

The V and J genes are TRBV7-2 and TRBJ1-1; 11 bases align to TRBD1. The V and J ends lost 5 bases and 11 bases, in that order; junction bases with no gene match: 13. In germline, CDR1 is SGHTA, CDR2 FQGNSA. The CDR3 has 15 residues. The CDR3 here is CASSPSGTGGSRAFF. CDR3 nucleotides: TGTGCCAGCAGCCCCTCCGGGACAGGGGGGTCACGGGCTTTCTTT. The full variable domain, its missing parts supplied by reference TRBV7-2 and TRBJ1-1, is GAGVSQSPSNKVTEKGKDVELRCDPISGHTALYWYRQSLGQGLEFLIYFQGNSAPDKSGLPSDRFSAERTGGSVSTLTIQRTQQEDSAVYLCASSPSGTGGSRAFFGQGTRLTVV.

This clone turned up a few times. The genes are TRBV5-1 and TRBJ2-1; D gene uncertain. V shed 1 base and J shed 7 bases, with 6 bases lying between them. CDR3 length equals 12 residues. Germline V gives CDR1 SGHRS, CDR2 YFSETQ. CDR3 sequence: CASSLRENEQFF. CDR3 bases: TGCGCCAGCAGCTTGAGGGAAAATGAGCAGTTCTTC.

The gene calls are TRBV27 and TRBJ2-1; D might be TRBD1 (6 bases). The CDR3 sequence is 15 residues long. Germline V gene sequence: CDR1 MNHEY, CDR2 SMNVEV (reference sequence). Between the trimmed V and J ends, which lost 6 bases and 0 bases, there was a span of 12 bases. CDR3 nucleotides: TGTGCCAGCAGGGTAGGACAGAGCTCCTACAATGAGCAGTTCTTC. Translation: CASRVGQSSYNEQFF.

CDR3 nucleotide sequence: TGTGCCAGCAGCTTAGAACAGACTCCCTATGGCTACACCTTC. It translates to CASSLEQTPYGYTF. The genes are TRBV7-9 and TRBJ1-2; D gene uncertain. V lost 1 base to trimming and J lost 4 bases, with 10 bases between them. Per germline, CDR1 SEHNR and CDR2 FQNEAQ (reference sequence). This CDR3 has 14 amino acids.

This clone was detected a few times. V usage is TRBV6-6 and J usage is TRBJ2-2; D gene uncertain. CDR1 is MNHNY, CDR2 SVGAGI, per germline (reference sequence). The CDR3 has 12 amino acids. V lost 7 bases, J lost 7 bases, and 10 bases lay in between. This CDR3 reads CASTVGNGELFF. CDR3 coding DNA: TGTGCCAGCACCGTAGGGAACGGGGAGCTGTTTTTT.

This clone was seen a single time. The V gene is TRBV18, the J gene TRBJ2-3; perhaps TRBD2 as D (7 bases). Germline V CDR1 and CDR2: KGHSH, LQKENI. V dropped 3 bases and J dropped 2 bases, with 21 bases sitting between them. The CDR3 runs to 18 residues. In DNA, the CDR3 is TGTGCCAGCTCACCTAAAATGACGGCGGGGGCGGTCACAGATACGCAGTATTTT. Amino acid sequence: CASSPKMTAGAVTDTQYF. The full variable domain, with the rest looked up from reference TRBV18 and TRBJ2-3, is NAGVMQNPRHLVRRRGQEARLRCSPMKGHSHVYWYRQLPEEGLKFMVYLQKENIIDESGMPKERFSAEFPKEGPSILRIQQVVRGDSAAYFCASSPKMTAGAVTDTQYFGPGTRLTVL.